This paragraph reports one TCR beta chain. The sample belongs to a study of control samples from healthy donors and cancer patients. The germline CDR1 and CDR2 sequences are MGHDK and SYGVNS. Trimming at V came to 4 bases and at J to 2 bases, leaving 2 bases not matched to a gene. This CDR3 contains 14 residues. The repertoire was sequenced with immunoSEQ multiplex PCR; TCRdb's copy has only in-frame clones and lacks some. The sample consists of roughly 190,000 clones, about nine tenths of them appearing once. The clonotype was recovered from a young woman in good health. The source material was blood. The V and J genes are TRBV25-1 and TRBJ2-7; 10 nucleotides agree with TRBD1. The CDR3 nucleotides are TGTGCCAGCAGTGGGGGACAGGGGACCTACGAGCAGTACTTC. Its translation is CASSGGQGTYEQYF.